A single T cell receptor beta chain is shown here with its context. The data originate from a study of blood T cell repertoires in COVID-19. Across the study: The origin of the acute and convalescent COVID-19 samples was the United States, Italy and Spain.

Looked up from germline, CDR1 is GTSNPN and CDR2 is SVGIG (reference sequence). The CDR3 spans 12 residues. V lost 3 bases and J lost 10, with 15 bases in between. Using immunoSEQ multiplex PCR, the repertoire was profiled, and TCRdb retains in-frame clones only, with some absent. Here the sample spans roughly 100,000 clones, about four fifths being singletons. The sequence came from a woman aged 70 to 79 with acute or convalescent COVID-19. Sequencing was performed on peripheral blood. The chain joins TRBV30 to TRBJ1-1; possibly TRBD1 for D (6 bases). The CDR3 is CAWSDTGRGAFF. In DNA, the CDR3 is TGTGCCTGGAGCGACACAGGGAGGGGAGCTTTCTTT.